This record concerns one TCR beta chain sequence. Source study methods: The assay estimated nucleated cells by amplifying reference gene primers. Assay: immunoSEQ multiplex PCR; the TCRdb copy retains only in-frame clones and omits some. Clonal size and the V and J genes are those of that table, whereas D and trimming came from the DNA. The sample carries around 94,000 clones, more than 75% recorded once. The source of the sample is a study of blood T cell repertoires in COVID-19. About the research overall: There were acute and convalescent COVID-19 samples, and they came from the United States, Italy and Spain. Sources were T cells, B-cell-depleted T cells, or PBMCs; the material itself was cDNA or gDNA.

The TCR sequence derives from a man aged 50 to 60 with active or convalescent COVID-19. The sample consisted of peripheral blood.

DNA for the CDR3: TGTGCCAGCAGTTACTCACGGGGTTCAAACTATGGCTACACCTTC. It encodes CASSYSRGSNYGYTF. V and J are TRBV6-2 or TRBV6-3 and TRBJ1-2, with D hard to call. The CDR3 is 15 amino acids. Germline CDR1 MNHEY, CDR2 SVGEGT. The V and J ends lost 0 bases and 2 bases respectively, with 10 bases between them.